Detailed here is one TCR beta chain. CDR3 length equals 17 residues. CDR1 and CDR2 (germline): SGHNT, YYREEE (reference sequence). The ends were cut back, 0 bases at V and 4 bases at J, with 17 bases in the middle. Enrollees, roughly 18 to 89 years old, lived in 24 US areas. The sample comes from a study of blood T cell repertoires in COVID-19. Whole-study context: Sample material is recorded as cDNA or gDNA derived from T cells, B-cell-depleted T cells, or PBMCs.

In the authors' methods: Amplifying reference gene primers gave estimates of nucleated cell counts. Sequencing used immunoSEQ multiplex PCR; TCRdb keeps in-frame clones, though not all of them. The V and J calls and clone size are taken from that table; D and trimming were inferred from the DNA. The data contain 200,000 to 300,000 clones, about 90% of them singletons. V and J are TRBV5-4 and TRBJ2-1; D might be TRBD2 (6 bases). Sequencing used PBMCs or T cells enriched from blood (not recorded which). This clonotype originated in a woman aged 40 to 55 with acute COVID-19. CDR3 sequence: CASSLGPGSSKYNEQFF. In nucleotides, the CDR3 is TGTGCCAGCAGCTTGGGACCCGGGAGCAGTAAGTACAATGAGCAGTTCTTC.